The 31 T cell receptor beta chains reported below all come from one sample, sequenced in a study of tumor-infiltrating lymphocytes in primary liver carcinoma. cDNA specific to TCR beta was made from 500 ng of total RNA, with a constant-region primer employed for priming. Generation of the TCR beta libraries relied on three nested multiplex PCR rounds using slightly modified ARM-PCR. Running around 10 cycles apiece, the first two PCR rounds relied on TRBV1-TRBV30 forward primers together with a C-beta reverse primer. In TCRdb, the multiplex PCR reads were re-called with MiXCR into one record per CDR3 protein. The sample lists 310,000 or so distinct CDR3 sequences, approximately 54% occurring once. It was unsorted whole blood that yielded blood RNA, and germline DNA was also extracted. Material for sequencing was peripheral blood. The receptors originated from a woman between 25 and 40 years old with primary liver carcinoma and hepatitis B virus infection.

As to this clonotype: This may stem from a read error, because a much larger clone lies one nucleotide away. DNA for the CDR3: TGTACCAGCAGTTACTCCCCCGACAAATACGAGCAGTACTTC. Its protein is CTSSYSPDKYEQYF. The rearrangement joins TRBV6-6 to TRBJ2-7; no reliable D call. CDR1 MNHNY and CDR2 SVGAGI come from the germline V gene (reference sequence). CDR3 length: 14 residues.

The sample holds a few counts of this clonotype. The rearrangement uses TRBV12-3 or TRBV12-4 and TRBJ1-1; 9 nucleotides match TRBD1. J lost 3 bases, V lost 5 bases, and 13 bases had no gene match. The CDR3 length is 17 residues. The CDR3 sequence: CASSVGTGYLRDTEAFF. CDR3 DNA: TGTGCCAGCAGTGTTGGGACAGGGTATTTGCGGGACACTGAAGCTTTCTTT.

This clonotype was counted many times. The chain couples TRBV11-2 to TRBJ2-7, with D perhaps TRBD1 (6 bases). Trimming took 5 bases from V and 6 from J, leaving 17 bases between them. The CDR3 is 14 amino acids. Germline CDR1 is SGHAT and CDR2 is FQNNGV. CDR3 loop: CASSRLGIGGEQYF. The CDR3 DNA sequence: TGTGCCAGCAGCCGCCTCGGGATAGGGGGCGAGCAGTACTTC.

The rearrangement joins TRBV4-2 to TRBJ1-2; D gene ambiguous. V gave up 0 bases and J gave up 2 bases, with 16 bases separating them. Per the germline V gene, CDR1 is LGHNA and CDR2 is YNFKEQ. The length of the CDR3 is 17 residues. CDR3 loop: CASSQDPLGRQNYGYTF. CDR3 DNA sequence: TGTGCCAGCAGCCAAGATCCGCTCGGGAGACAAAACTATGGCTACACCTTC.

Details on this clonotype: One base away lies a much larger clone, so this may be a sequencing read error. The gene calls are TRBV6-5 and TRBJ2-3; no firm D call. The germline V and J ends were trimmed by 2 bases and 5 bases, with 17 bases remaining between them. The CDR3 has 16 residues. From germline, CDR1 is MNHEY and CDR2 SVGAGI. The CDR3 DNA reads as TGTGCCAGCAGTTACGTTCCCCCTGAGTACATAGATACGCAGTATTTT. Translation: CASSYVPPEYIDTQYF.

This clonotype was observed at least ten times. The gene calls are TRBV6-1 and TRBJ1-1; weak D call: TRBD1 (5 bases). The germline CDR1 and CDR2 sequences are MNHNS and SASEGT. Trimming cost V 4 bases and J 3 bases, with 21 bases left between them. The CDR3 loop spans 17 amino acids. The CDR3: CASSARDVNPRDTEAFF. DNA of the CDR3: TGTGCCAGCAGTGCCCGGGACGTCAACCCCCGGGACACTGAAGCTTTCTTT.

This rearrangement joins TRBV2 to TRBJ2-2; D gene ambiguous. Trimming left V 3 bases short and J 0 bases short, with 11 bases between. This CDR3 is 16 amino acids long. CDR1 is SNHLY, CDR2 FYNNEI, per germline. The CDR3 spells CASSEFEATNTGELFF. The CDR3 DNA reads as TGTGCCAGCAGTGAGTTTGAAGCGACGAACACCGGGGAGCTGTTTTTT.

This clonotype occurred once. A read error is possible here, since a much larger clone lies one base away. The rearrangement uses TRBV6-5 and TRBJ2-1; tentative D call: TRBD2 (6 bases). Germline CDR1 and CDR2: MNHEY and SVGAGI. CDR3 length: 14 amino acids. The V end was cut by 4 bases, the J end by 7 bases, with 14 bases between. The CDR3, as DNA: TGTGCCAGCAGTTTGCAGGGACTCCCAAATGAGCAGTTCTTC. As protein: CASSLQGLPNEQFF.

This clonotype was recorded once. This chain joins TRBV30 and TRBJ2-3, with 7 positions matching TRBD2. J gave up 6 bases and V 1 base, and 7 bases lay outside the gene matches. CDR3 length equals 14 residues. Per the germline V gene, CDR1 is GTSNPN and CDR2 is SVGIG (reference sequence). CDR3 DNA: TGTGCCTGGAGTGAGGCGGGAGCTACCGATACGCAGTATTTT. It is translated as CAWSEAGATDTQYF.

This clonotype was detected a few times. The rearrangement links TRBV6-6 to TRBJ2-7, with D unresolved. This CDR3 has 14 residues. Germline CDR1 reads MNHNY; CDR2 reads SVGAGI (reference sequence). The V and J ends lost 2 bases and 2 bases respectively, with 10 bases between them. The CDR3 loop reads CASSYGGQAYEQYF. CDR3 nucleotides: TGTGCCAGCAGTTACGGTGGGCAGGCCTACGAGCAGTACTTC.

V is TRBV6-5 and J is TRBJ2-1, with 16 nucleotides matching TRBD2. The germline V gene has CDR1 MNHEY and CDR2 SVGAGI. V lost 5 bases and J lost 8; bases outside the gene matches: 12. The CDR3 totals 18 residues. For the CDR3, the DNA is TGTGCCAGCAGTCAATTCCTTGGGACTAGCGGGAGGGTCTATGAGCAGTTCTTC. It is translated as CASSQFLGTSGRVYEQFF.

About this clonotype itself: Compared with germline, one end of the junction differs, possibly owing to a read error. The V and J genes are TRBV11-2 and TRBJ2-5, with D perhaps matching TRBD1 or TRBD2 (6 bases each). The CDR3 is made up of 15 amino acids. In germline, CDR1 is SGHAT, CDR2 FQNNGV. The DNA of the CDR3 is TGTGCCACACTGTCCCTAGGGGGGATGGGAGAGATCCAGTACTTC. It translates to CATLSLGGMGEIQYF.

Details on this clonotype: A much larger clone differs by one base, so this may be a read error. The V and J genes are TRBV5-1 and TRBJ1-6; no clear D gene. The CDR3 runs 14 residues. CDR1 and CDR2 (germline): SGHRS, YFSETQ. V gave up 2 bases and J gave up 4 bases, with 7 bases separating them. The CDR3 nucleotides read TGCGCCAGCAGCTTCGGACGGTATAATTCACCCCTCCACTTT. Translation gives CASSFGRYNSPLHF.

This clonotype has at least ten counts. This sequence joins TRBV4-2 and TRBJ1-1, with 7 bases aligning to TRBD1. V dropped 1 base and J dropped 6; count of bases not matched to a gene: 8. CDR3 length: 15 residues. Germline lookup yields CDR1 LGHNA and CDR2 YNFKEQ. CDR3: CASSQAQGGRSEAFF. In DNA, the CDR3 is TGTGCCAGCAGCCAAGCCCAGGGGGGAAGGTCTGAAGCTTTCTTT.

With respect to this clonotype: A much more abundant neighbour one base away suggests this may be a read error. The chain carries TRBV4-1 and TRBJ2-4, with 9 bases that match TRBD1. This CDR3 spans 15 amino acids. Looked up from germline, CDR1 is MGHRA and CDR2 is YSYEKL. The V segment lost 6 bases and the J segment 6 bases; nucleotides outside the gene matches: 9. The CDR3 DNA follows: TGCGCCAGCAGACAGGGACAGGGCCGGGGAAACATTCAGTACTTC. Translated, it gives CASRQGQGRGNIQYF.

This clonotype was detected many times. V and J are TRBV4-1 and TRBJ1-6; D remains unclear. The CDR3 is made up of 21 amino acids. Germline V CDR1 and CDR2: MGHRA, YSYEKL. Trimming stripped 3 bases from V and 10 bases from J, with 34 bases between. The CDR3 DNA reads as TGCGCCAGCAGCCAGAATTTATTCGGGATCGGAAACCGGGTTGTCCGGTCACCCCTCCACTTT. Protein product: CASSQNLFGIGNRVVRSPLHF.

A word on this clonotype: A single base separates this from a much larger clone, so it may be a read error. The rearrangement links TRBV6-5 to TRBJ1-1; D gene unclear. Germline V gives CDR1 MNHEY, CDR2 SVGAGI. The CDR3 has 17 amino acids. The CDR3 DNA sequence: TGTGCCGGCAGTTCCGACCCTCGGCGGGGATCGAGCACTGAAGCTTTCTTT. Encoded protein: CAGSSDPRRGSSTEAFF.

This clonotype was observed a handful of times. The V and J genes are TRBV7-8 and TRBJ1-6; possibly TRBD1 for D (5 bases). This CDR3 comprises 16 residues. Germline assignment: CDR1 SGHVS and CDR2 FQNEAQ. Trimming removed 5 bases at V and 7 bases at J, with 18 bases between. The CDR3 loop reads CASSPSAGVENSPLHF. CDR3 bases: TGTGCCAGCAGCCCTAGTGCGGGGGTTGAGAATTCACCCCTCCACTTT. Full variable domain (rest looked up from reference TRBV7-8 and TRBJ1-6): GAGVSQSPRYKVAKRGQDVALRCDPISGHVSLFWYQQALGQGPEFLTYFQNEAQLDKSGLPSDRFFAERPEGSVSTLKIQRTQQEDSAVYLCASSPSAGVENSPLHFGNGTRLTVT.

This clonotype was seen a single time. J is TRBJ1-3 and V is TRBV7-9, with unresolved D. Trimming left V 8 bases short and J 4 bases short, with 18 bases between. The CDR3 loop spans 15 amino acids. Germline V gene sequence: CDR1 SEHNR, CDR2 FQNEAQ (reference sequence). CDR3 residues: CASGPDGQGGNTIYF. CDR3 DNA: TGTGCCAGCGGCCCCGACGGTCAAGGCGGAAACACCATATATTTT.

In its sample, this clonotype was seen a few times. The chain is built from TRBV5-1 and TRBJ2-1; 8 bases agree with TRBD2. The germline CDR1 and CDR2 sequences are SGHRS and YFSETQ. V gave up 0 bases and J gave up 13 bases; unmatched junction bases: 15. The CDR3 loop spans 16 amino acids. This chain's CDR3 is CASSLAASGPAPSQFF. The CDR3, as DNA: TGCGCCAGCAGCTTGGCGGCTAGCGGGCCCGCACCGTCCCAGTTCTTC.

The chain couples TRBV29-1 to TRBJ1-1; 7 bases agree with TRBD1. CDR3 size: 14 residues. V shed 6 bases and J 3 bases; nucleotides not matched to a gene: 10. CDR1 and CDR2 from the germline V gene are SQVTM and ANQGSEA. CDR3 in amino acids: CSVTGKFLDTEAFF. The DNA of the CDR3 is TGCAGCGTGACAGGGAAGTTTTTGGACACTGAAGCTTTCTTT.

To note about this clonotype: This clone may be a read error of a much larger clone one base away. This rearrangement joins TRBV12-3 or TRBV12-4 to TRBJ1-5; D not resolved. This CDR3 spans 15 amino acids. V was shortened by 3 bases and J by 3 bases, with 12 bases between the two germline ends. This chain's CDR3 is CASSLTEGINQPQHF. The CDR3 bases are TGTGCCAGCAGTTTGACGGAGGGCATCAATCAGCCCCAGCATTTT.

This chain joins TRBV6-1 and TRBJ2-7, with 7 bases aligning to TRBD1. The CDR3 covers 16 residues. V lost 6 bases to trimming and J lost 0 bases; unmatched junction nucleotides: 11. CDR1 and CDR2 from the germline V gene are MNHNS and SASEGT. This CDR3 reads CASSPYRDSHSYEQYF. The DNA of the CDR3 is TGTGCCAGCAGCCCGTACCGGGACAGCCACTCCTACGAGCAGTACTTC.

This clonotype has more than one count but fewer than ten. The V call is TRBV29-1, the J call TRBJ2-5; 7 nucleotides line up with TRBD1. Germline CDR1 reads SQVTM; CDR2 reads ANQGSEA. V gave up 8 bases and J gave up 4 bases; unmatched junction bases: 10. CDR3 length equals 13 residues. CDR3 sequence (DNA): TGCAGCACTGAAGTCAACAGGGGAGAGACCCAGTACTTC. Translating it yields CSTEVNRGETQYF. Supplemented by reference TRBV29-1 and TRBJ2-5, the full variable domain reads SAVISQKPSRDICQRGTSLTIQCQVDSQVTMMFWYRQQPGQSLTLIATANQGSEATYESGFVIDKFPISRPNLTFSTLTVSNMSPEDSSIYLCSTEVNRGETQYFGPGTRLLVL.

For this clonotype: Compared with germline, one end of the junction differs, possibly owing to a read error. This rearrangement joins TRBV30 to TRBJ2-1, with TRBD2 as a possible D gene (6 bases). This CDR3 is built from 13 residues. CDR1 and CDR2 (germline): GTSNPN, SVGIG (reference sequence). CDR3 protein: CTWRGGSLREQFF. The CDR3, as DNA: TGTACCTGGAGGGGCGGGTCCCTCAGGGAGCAGTTCTTC.

This chain connects TRBV13 to TRBJ2-3; possibly TRBD2 for D (6 bases). V lost 8 bases to trimming and J lost 3 bases, with 18 bases between them. The CDR3 has 15 residues. CDR1 is PRHDT, CDR2 FYEKMQ, per germline (reference sequence). The CDR3 loop reads CASGGIKVGTDTQYF. In DNA, the CDR3 is TGTGCCAGCGGCGGGATAAAAGTGGGTACAGATACGCAGTATTTT.

Regarding this clonotype: This may stem from a read error, because a much larger clone lies one nucleotide away. V and J are TRBV6-5 and TRBJ2-7; no clear D. The CDR3 covers 13 residues. Germline V gene sequence: CDR1 MNHEY, CDR2 SVGAGI. CDR3 sequence (DNA): TGTGTCAGCAGTTTGAAGGTCTCCTACGAGCAGTACTTC. Amino acid sequence: CVSSLKVSYEQYF.

To note about this clonotype: One end of the junction fails to match germline, which may point to a read error. The chain carries TRBV11-1 and TRBJ2-6; possibly TRBD2 for D (6 bases). There are 17 residues in the CDR3. Per the germline V gene, CDR1 is SGHAT and CDR2 is FQDESV (reference sequence). Written as DNA, the CDR3 is TGTGCCAGCTGCTTGGGTAAATGGGACTCTGGGGCCAACGTCCTCACTTTC. Its protein is CASCLGKWDSGANVLTF.

Regarding this clonotype: Sequence at one end of the junction differs from germline and may be a read error. This rearrangement joins TRBV11-2 to TRBJ2-3; perhaps TRBD1 as D (5 bases). This CDR3 spans 18 amino acids. Looked up from germline, CDR1 is SGHAT and CDR2 is FQNNGV. CDR3 nucleotides: TGTGCCAGCAGCCCTTGGGTAGGGGCCACCTCTAGAACAGATACGCAGTACTTT. It codes for CASSPWVGATSRTDTQYF.

The V call is TRBV11-2, the J call TRBJ2-1, with 14 bases fitting TRBD2. The V gene's germline CDR1 is SGHAT and CDR2 FQNNGV. The CDR3 loop spans 19 amino acids. Trimming removed 6 bases from V and 4 bases from J; junction bases left unmatched: 14. CDR3: CASRGGRLAGGPGYNEQFF. CDR3 coding DNA: TGTGCCAGCAGGGGGGGGAGACTAGCGGGAGGGCCGGGGTACAATGAGCAGTTCTTC.

This clonotype was seen many times. The CDR3 region is CASSPQAQETQYF. CDR3 bases: TGCGCCAGCAGCCCCCAGGCTCAAGAGACCCAGTACTTC. This chain connects TRBV4-3 to TRBJ2-5; the D is unclear. Per the germline V gene, CDR1 is LGHNA and CDR2 is YSLEER. Trimming cost V 4 bases and J 2 bases, with 8 bases left between them. The CDR3 contains 13 residues.